The 9 T cell receptor beta chains below all came from one sample that was sequenced in a study of blood T cells in healthy people across ages. Through a sample-barcoded 5' primer and a J-beta primer mix, a second PCR was run for roughly 6 to 11 cycles. TCRdb ran MiXCR on the 5' RACE reads and lists one entry per CDR3 protein. The data contain over 600,000 distinct CDR3 sequences, over 40% of them seen just once; the ten biggest clones take up 25% to 35%. The sequencing sample was made of blood. Receptors were obtained from a man older than 75 in good health.

Concerning this clonotype: A single base separates this from a much larger clone, so it may be a read error. This chain joins TRBV4-1 and TRBJ1-5; possible D gene TRBD1, 5 bases. The CDR3 spans 15 residues. Trimming stripped 4 bases from V and 2 bases from J, with 12 bases between. Germline CDR1 MGHRA, CDR2 YSYEKL. The CDR3 DNA is TGCGCCAGCAGCCTCGAACGGGGGGGCAATCAGCCCCAGCATTTT. It codes for CASSLERGGNQPQHF.

This clonotype turned up a few times. The chain couples TRBV4-3 to TRBJ2-7, with D unclear. Trimming took off 0 bases at V and 1 base at J, with 10 bases between the two ends. The germline V gene encodes CDR1 LGHNA and CDR2 YSLEER. This CDR3 region has 15 residues. In nucleotides, the CDR3 is TGCGCCAGCAGCCAAGATGGCCCGGTATCCTACGAGCAGTACTTC. Translated, it gives CASSQDGPVSYEQYF.

Many counts were recorded for this clonotype. The V gene is TRBV29-1, the J gene TRBJ2-5; 13 bases map to TRBD2. This CDR3 is 14 amino acids long. The V and J ends lost 7 bases and 5 bases, in that order; junction bases with no gene match: 7. Germline CDR1 SQVTM, CDR2 ANQGSEA. The CDR3 loop reads CSGGLAGVWETQYF. Written as DNA, the CDR3 is TGCAGCGGTGGACTAGCGGGAGTTTGGGAGACCCAGTACTTC.

The chain couples TRBV20-1 to TRBJ1-1, with unresolved D. With 3 bases removed from V and 1 base from J, the gap between germline ends came to 9 bases. Germline CDR1 DFQATT, CDR2 SNEGSKA (reference sequence). This CDR3 contains 13 residues. This CDR3 reads CSASVQTNTEAFF. CDR3 coding DNA: TGCAGTGCTAGTGTTCAGACGAACACTGAAGCTTTCTTT.

The chain carries TRBV20-1 and TRBJ1-2, with TRBD1 matching 9 bases. V lost 4 bases to trimming and J lost 8 bases; unmatched junction nucleotides: 8. Germline-derived CDR1 and CDR2 are DFQATT and SNEGSKA (reference sequence). The length of the CDR3 is 13 residues. The CDR3 reads CSATAGTGKGYTF. Written as DNA, the CDR3 is TGCAGTGCTACCGCCGGGACAGGGAAGGGCTACACCTTC.

The CDR3 sequence is CASTGQGEQYF. CDR3 coding DNA: TGTGCCAGCACCGGACAGGGTGAGCAGTACTTC. The gene calls are TRBV28 and TRBJ2-7, with 8 bases aligning to TRBD1. V shed 7 bases, J shed 7 bases, and the junction held 3 bases outside the gene matches. Germline V gene lookup returns CDR1 MDHEN and CDR2 SYDVKM. The CDR3 length is 11 residues.

This clonotype appeared a few times. The chain recombines TRBV6-5 with TRBJ1-2; the D gene is possibly TRBD1 (5 bases). The CDR3 contains 11 residues. Germline V gives CDR1 MNHEY, CDR2 SVGAGI. Between the trimmed V and J ends, which lost 2 bases and 7 bases, there was a span of 5 bases. CDR3 DNA: TGTGCCAGCAGTTACAGGGGTGGCTACACCTTC. It specifies CASSYRGGYTF.

The chain couples TRBV7-8 to TRBJ1-1; the D is unclear. CDR3 size: 16 residues. V lost 5 bases and J lost 5, with 21 bases in between. Per the germline V gene, CDR1 is SGHVS and CDR2 is FQNEAQ. The CDR3 nucleotides read TGTGCCAGCAGCCTCACTTCGTTGGTTGGTAGTACTGAAGCTTTCTTT. It is translated as CASSLTSLVGSTEAFF.

This clonotype was seen only a few times. The genes are TRBV29-1 and TRBJ2-1, with 11 positions matching TRBD2. CDR3 length equals 17 residues. In germline, CDR1 is SQVTM, CDR2 ANQGSEA. V was pared by 5 bases and J by 3 bases, with 12 bases of the junction left unmatched. DNA for the CDR3: TGCAGCGTTCATCCGGGGAGACTAGCGGGGAACTACAATGAGCAGTTCTTC. Protein product: CSVHPGRLAGNYNEQFF.